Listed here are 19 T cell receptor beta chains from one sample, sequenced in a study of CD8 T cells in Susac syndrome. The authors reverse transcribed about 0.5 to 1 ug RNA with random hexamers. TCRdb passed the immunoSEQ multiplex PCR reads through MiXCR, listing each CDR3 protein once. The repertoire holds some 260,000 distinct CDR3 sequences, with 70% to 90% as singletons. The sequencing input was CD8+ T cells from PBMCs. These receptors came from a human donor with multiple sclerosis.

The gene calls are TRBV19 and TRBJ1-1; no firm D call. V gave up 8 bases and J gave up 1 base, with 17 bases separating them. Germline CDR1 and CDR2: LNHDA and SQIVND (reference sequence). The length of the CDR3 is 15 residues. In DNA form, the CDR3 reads TGTGCCAGTCTAGGGTCCCCCGGGTGGAACACTGAAGCTTTCTTT. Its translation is CASLGSPGWNTEAFF.

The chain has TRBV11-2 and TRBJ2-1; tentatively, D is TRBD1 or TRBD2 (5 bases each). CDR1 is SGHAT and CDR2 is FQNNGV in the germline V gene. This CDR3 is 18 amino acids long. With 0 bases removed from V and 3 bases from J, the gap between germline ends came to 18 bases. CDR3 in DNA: TGTGCCAGCAGCTTAGAGTATGGCGGAGAGGGGTACTACAATGAGCAGTTCTTC. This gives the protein CASSLEYGGEGYYNEQFF.

In nucleotides, the CDR3 is TGTGCCAGCAGCTTATTTTCTAAGAACACTGAAGCTTTCTTT. Amino acids: CASSLFSKNTEAFF. This rearrangement joins TRBV11-2 to TRBJ1-1; D is uncertain. Germline lookup yields CDR1 SGHAT and CDR2 FQNNGV. This CDR3 region has 14 residues. The V end lost 2 bases, the J end lost 1 base, and 8 bases lay between the germline ends. Full variable domain (missing parts from reference TRBV11-2 and TRBJ1-1): EAGVAQSPRYKIIEKRQSVAFWCNPISGHATLYWYQQILGQGPKLLIQFQNNGVVDDSQLPKDRFSAERLKGVDSTLKIQPAKLEDSAVYLCASSLFSKNTEAFFGQGTRLTVV.

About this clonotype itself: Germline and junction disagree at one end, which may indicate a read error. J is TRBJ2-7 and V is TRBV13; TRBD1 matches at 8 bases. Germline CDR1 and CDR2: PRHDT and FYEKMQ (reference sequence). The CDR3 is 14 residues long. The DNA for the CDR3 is TGTGCCGGCAGCTCCAGGGGGCCCCTTCGTGAGCAGTACTTC. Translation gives CAGSSRGPLREQYF.

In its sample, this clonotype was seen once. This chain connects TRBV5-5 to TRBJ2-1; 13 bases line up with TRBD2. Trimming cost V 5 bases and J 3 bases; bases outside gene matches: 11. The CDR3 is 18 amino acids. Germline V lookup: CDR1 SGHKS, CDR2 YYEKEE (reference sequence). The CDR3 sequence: CASSNVWTSGSVYNEQFF. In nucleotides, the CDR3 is TGTGCCAGCAGTAACGTGTGGACTAGCGGGAGTGTCTACAATGAGCAGTTCTTC.

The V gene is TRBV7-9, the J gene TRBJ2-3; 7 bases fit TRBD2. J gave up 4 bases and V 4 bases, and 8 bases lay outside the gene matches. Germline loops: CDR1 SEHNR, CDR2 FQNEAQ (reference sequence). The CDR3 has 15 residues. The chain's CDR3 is CASSSAAGEPDTQYF. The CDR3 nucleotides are TGTGCCAGCAGCTCAGCGGCGGGAGAGCCAGATACGCAGTATTTT. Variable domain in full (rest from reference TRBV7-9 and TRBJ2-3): DTGVSQNPRHKITKRGQNVTFRCDPISEHNRLYWYRQTLGQGPEFLTYFQNEAQLEKSRLLSDRFSAERPKGSFSTLEIQRTEQGDSAMYLCASSSAAGEPDTQYFGPGTRLTVL.

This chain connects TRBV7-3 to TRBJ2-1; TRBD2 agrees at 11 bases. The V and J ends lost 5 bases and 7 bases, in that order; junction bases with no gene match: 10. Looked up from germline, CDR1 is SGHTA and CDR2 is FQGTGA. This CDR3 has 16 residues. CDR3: CASSPLGTSGRNEQFF. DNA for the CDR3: TGTGCCAGCAGCCCCCTAGGCACTAGCGGGAGAAATGAGCAGTTCTTC. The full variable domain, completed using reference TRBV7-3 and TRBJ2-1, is GAGVSQTPSNKVTEKGKYVELRCDPISGHTALYWYRQSLGQGPEFLIYFQGTGAADDSGLPNDRFFAVRPEGSVSTLKIQRTERGDSAVYLCASSPLGTSGRNEQFFGPGTRLTVL.

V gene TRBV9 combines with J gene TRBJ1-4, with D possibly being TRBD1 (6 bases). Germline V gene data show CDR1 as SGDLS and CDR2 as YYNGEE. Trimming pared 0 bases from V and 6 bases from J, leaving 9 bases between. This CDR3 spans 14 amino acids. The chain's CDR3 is CASSVVGGDEKLFF. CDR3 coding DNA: TGTGCCAGCAGCGTAGTGGGGGGCGATGAAAAACTGTTTTTT. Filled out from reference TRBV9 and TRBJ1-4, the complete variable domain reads DSGVTQTPKHLITATGQRVTLRCSPRSGDLSVYWYQQSLDQGLQFLIQYYNGEERAKGNILERFSAQQFPDLHSELNLSSLELGDSALYFCASSVVGGDEKLFFGSGTQLSVL.

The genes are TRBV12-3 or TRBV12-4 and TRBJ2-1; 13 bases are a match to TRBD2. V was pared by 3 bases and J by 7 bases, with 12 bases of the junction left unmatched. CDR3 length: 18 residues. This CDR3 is CASSLSGLAGKGGNEQFF. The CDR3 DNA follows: TGTGCCAGCAGTTTGTCGGGACTAGCGGGAAAGGGAGGGAATGAGCAGTTCTTC.

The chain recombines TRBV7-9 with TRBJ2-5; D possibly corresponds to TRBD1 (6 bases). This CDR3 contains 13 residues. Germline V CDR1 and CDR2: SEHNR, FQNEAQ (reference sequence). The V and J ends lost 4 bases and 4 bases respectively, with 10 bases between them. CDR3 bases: TGTGCCAGCAGCTCCCACAGGGCAGAGACCCAGTACTTC. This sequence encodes CASSSHRAETQYF.

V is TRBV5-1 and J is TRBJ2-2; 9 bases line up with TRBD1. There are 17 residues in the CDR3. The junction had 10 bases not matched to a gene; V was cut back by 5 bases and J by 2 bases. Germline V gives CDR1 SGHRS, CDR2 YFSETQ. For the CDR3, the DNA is TGCGCCAGCAGGTCAACAGGGGGCGGCGGTAACACCGGGGAGCTGTTTTTT. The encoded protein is CASRSTGGGGNTGELFF.

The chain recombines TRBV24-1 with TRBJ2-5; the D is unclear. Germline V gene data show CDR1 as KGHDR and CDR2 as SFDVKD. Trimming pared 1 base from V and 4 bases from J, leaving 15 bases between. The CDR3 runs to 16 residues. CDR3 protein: CATSDFNGFPRETQYF. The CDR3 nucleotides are TGTGCCACCAGTGATTTTAACGGGTTCCCAAGAGAGACCCAGTACTTC.

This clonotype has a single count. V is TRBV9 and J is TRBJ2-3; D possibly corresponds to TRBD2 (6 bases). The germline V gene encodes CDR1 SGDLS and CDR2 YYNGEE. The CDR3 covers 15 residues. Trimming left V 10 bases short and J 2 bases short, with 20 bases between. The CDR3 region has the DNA TGTGCCGGCACCGCAGAGGGGAGGCCCACAGATACGCAGTATTTT. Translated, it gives CAGTAEGRPTDTQYF.

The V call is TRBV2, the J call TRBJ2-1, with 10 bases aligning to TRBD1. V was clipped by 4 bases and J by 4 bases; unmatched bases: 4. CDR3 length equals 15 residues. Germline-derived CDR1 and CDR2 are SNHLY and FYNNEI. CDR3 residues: CASSGGQGEYNEQFF. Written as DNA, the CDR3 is TGTGCCAGCAGTGGAGGACAGGGGGAGTACAATGAGCAGTTCTTC. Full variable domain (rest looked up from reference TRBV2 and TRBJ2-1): EPEVTQTPSHQVTQMGQEVILRCVPISNHLYFYWYRQILGQKVEFLVSFYNNEISEKSEIFDDQFSVERPDGSNFTLKIRSTKLEDSAMYFCASSGGQGEYNEQFFGPGTRLTVL.

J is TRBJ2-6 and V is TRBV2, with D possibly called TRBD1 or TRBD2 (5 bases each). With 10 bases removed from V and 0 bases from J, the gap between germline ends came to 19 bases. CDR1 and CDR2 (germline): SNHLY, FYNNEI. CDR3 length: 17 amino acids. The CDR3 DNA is TGTGCCACCCCGGCACGGGACGTAAGCTCTGGGGCCAACGTCCTGACTTTC. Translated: CATPARDVSSGANVLTF. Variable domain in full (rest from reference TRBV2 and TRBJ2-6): EPEVTQTPSHQVTQMGQEVILRCVPISNHLYFYWYRQILGQKVEFLVSFYNNEISEKSEIFDDQFSVERPDGSNFTLKIRSTKLEDSAMYFCATPARDVSSGANVLTFGAGSRLTVL.

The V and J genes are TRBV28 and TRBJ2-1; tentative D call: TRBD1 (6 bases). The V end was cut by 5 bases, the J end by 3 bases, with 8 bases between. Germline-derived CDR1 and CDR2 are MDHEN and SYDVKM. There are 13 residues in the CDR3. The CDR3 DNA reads TGTGCCAGCAGTATGGACAGCTACAATGAGCAGTTCTTC. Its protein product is CASSMDSYNEQFF.

CDR3 sequence (DNA): TGTGCCAGCAGCCCCGGACAGGGGGACTACGAGCAGTACTTC. Its translation is CASSPGQGDYEQYF. The chain has TRBV7-2 and TRBJ2-7; 10 nucleotides agree with TRBD1. CDR1 and CDR2 from the germline V gene are SGHTA and FQGNSA. CDR3 length equals 14 residues. V shed 5 bases, J shed 3 bases, and the junction held 4 bases outside the gene matches.

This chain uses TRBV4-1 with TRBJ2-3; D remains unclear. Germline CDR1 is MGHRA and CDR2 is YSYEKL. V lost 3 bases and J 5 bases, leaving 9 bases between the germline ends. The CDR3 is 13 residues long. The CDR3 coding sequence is TGCGCCAGCAGCCAGGGCGCGTTAGATACGCAGTATTTT. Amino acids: CASSQGALDTQYF.

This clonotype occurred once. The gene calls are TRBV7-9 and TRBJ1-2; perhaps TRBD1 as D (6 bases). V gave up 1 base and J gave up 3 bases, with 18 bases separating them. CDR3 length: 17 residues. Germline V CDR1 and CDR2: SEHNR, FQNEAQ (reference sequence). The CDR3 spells CASSLVGGRLIHYGYTF. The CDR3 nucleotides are TGTGCCAGCAGCTTAGTAGGGGGAAGGCTGATCCACTATGGCTACACCTTC.